This is a list of T cell receptor beta chains from one sample in a study of tumor and adjacent non-tumor tissue in lung cancer. Each CDR3 protein is one row after TCRdb ran MiXCR on the multiplex PCR reads. The sample holds approximately 71,000 distinct CDR3 sequences; 50% to 60% are singletons and the top ten take around 21%. The sample taken for sequencing was lung tumor tissue. Receptors were obtained from a man aged 45-65 years with non-small cell lung cancer. Each CDR3 is given with its conserved first and last residue. Each record gives: J gene, D gene, V gene, clone size, CDR3 DNA, CDR3 protein. D genes are given only for firm matches. The size field is filled for only some rows; it gives once, few, many or a size class.

j_call: TRBJ2-7
d_call: .
v_call: TRBV5-5
clone_size: many
cdr3_nt: TGTGCCAGCAGCTTCGTCCAATCCTACGAGCAGTACTTC
cdr3_aa: CASSFVQSYEQYF

j_call: TRBJ2-1
d_call: .
v_call: TRBV11-3
clone_size: once
cdr3_nt: TGTGCCAGCAGCCTAGCAGGCCTAGCTGTCAATGAGCAGTTCTTC
cdr3_aa: CASSLAGLAVNEQFF

j_call: TRBJ2-5
d_call: .
v_call: TRBV10-2
clone_size: .
cdr3_nt: TGCGCCAGCAGGCTTCCGAGAACGCAAGGGACCCAGTACTTC
cdr3_aa: CASRLPRTQGTQYF

j_call: TRBJ2-7
d_call: .
v_call: TRBV27
clone_size: .
cdr3_nt: TGTGCCAGCAGTTCCTTCGACAGGAGAGCCTACGAGCAGTACTTC
cdr3_aa: CASSSFDRRAYEQYF

j_call: TRBJ2-2
d_call: .
v_call: TRBV5-6
clone_size: .
cdr3_nt: TGTGGCAGCGGCAGGACTATAACCGGGGAGCTGTTTTTT
cdr3_aa: CGSGRTITGELFF

j_call: TRBJ2-1
d_call: TRBD2
v_call: TRBV11-1
clone_size: .
cdr3_nt: TGTGCCAGCAGCTCTACTAGCGGGTCCTACAATGAGGAGTTCTTC
cdr3_aa: CASSSTSGSYNEEFF

j_call: TRBJ1-5
d_call: .
v_call: TRBV28
clone_size: many
cdr3_nt: TGTGCCAGCAGTTTACCTGACAGCCTCAATCAGCCCCAGCATTTT
cdr3_aa: CASSLPDSLNQPQHF

j_call: TRBJ2-7
d_call: .
v_call: TRBV10-3
clone_size: .
cdr3_nt: TGTGCCATCAGTAAGCCCCTGGGGGACGAGCAGTACTTC
cdr3_aa: CAISKPLGDEQYF

j_call: TRBJ2-1
d_call: .
v_call: TRBV28
clone_size: .
cdr3_nt: TGTGCCGGCAGTTTCAACTTCGCGAGGGAGCAGTTCTTC
cdr3_aa: CAGSFNFAREQFF

j_call: TRBJ2-3
d_call: TRBD2
v_call: TRBV11-3
clone_size: .
cdr3_nt: TGTGCCAGGAACTTGGGGACTAGCGGGGGGGCAGCAGATACGCAGTATTTT
cdr3_aa: CARNLGTSGGAADTQYF

j_call: TRBJ2-2
d_call: .
v_call: TRBV5-1
clone_size: .
cdr3_nt: TGCGCCAGCAGCCCAACGGGCCCAGGGTCAGGTACCGGGGAGCTGTTTTTT
cdr3_aa: CASSPTGPGSGTGELFF

j_call: TRBJ1-1
d_call: TRBD1
v_call: TRBV5-6
clone_size: .
cdr3_nt: TGTGTCAGCAGCTTAGAAAATGTTAAGAGGGGGCGTACTGAGGCTTTCTTT
cdr3_aa: CVSSLENVKRGRTEAFF

j_call: TRBJ2-1
d_call: TRBD1
v_call: TRBV11-2
clone_size: .
cdr3_nt: TGCGCCAGCGGACGAGACAGGGGGGTCTATGAGCAGTTCTTC
cdr3_aa: CASGRDRGVYEQFF

j_call: TRBJ2-1
d_call: TRBD1
v_call: TRBV5-1
clone_size: many
cdr3_nt: TGCGCCAGCAGCTTGGAACAGGGGGCGAGAGCCAATGAGCAGTTCTTC
cdr3_aa: CASSLEQGARANEQFF

j_call: TRBJ1-5
d_call: .
v_call: TRBV2
clone_size: .
cdr3_nt: TGTGCCAGCAGTGGGGGCAATCAGCCTCAGCATTTT
cdr3_aa: CASSGGNQPQHF

j_call: TRBJ2-7
d_call: .
v_call: TRBV28
clone_size: .
cdr3_nt: TGTGCCAGCACTTTAAGTTTGGCGGAGCAGGACACCTACGAGCAGTACTTC
cdr3_aa: CASTLSLAEQDTYEQYF

j_call: TRBJ2-3
d_call: .
v_call: TRBV6-5
clone_size: few
cdr3_nt: TGTGCCAGCAGTTACATGGAGGGCCGGGGAGATACGCAGTATTTT
cdr3_aa: CASSYMEGRGDTQYF

j_call: TRBJ2-7
d_call: TRBD1
v_call: TRBV5-1
clone_size: .
cdr3_nt: TGCGCCAGCAGCTTGGGGGACAGGGAAGGCTACGATCAGTACTTC
cdr3_aa: CASSLGDREGYDQYF

j_call: TRBJ1-1
d_call: TRBD1
v_call: TRBV6-1
clone_size: many
cdr3_nt: TGTGCCAGCAGTCTAGAGGACAGGGGGCCGAGGACTGAAGCTTTCTTT
cdr3_aa: CASSLEDRGPRTEAFF

j_call: TRBJ1-1
d_call: TRBD1
v_call: TRBV27
clone_size: few
cdr3_nt: TGTGCCAGCAGTTTGGGAGGACAGGGCTACTCGGATGAAGCTTTCTTT
cdr3_aa: CASSLGGQGYSDEAFF

j_call: TRBJ2-1
d_call: .
v_call: TRBV13
clone_size: .
cdr3_nt: TGTGTCAGCAGCTTCGAGGGGAGTGAGCAATTCTTC
cdr3_aa: CVSSFEGSEQFF

j_call: TRBJ2-1
d_call: .
v_call: TRBV28
clone_size: .
cdr3_nt: TGTGCCAGCAGTTTATTTGGGGCACCTGAGCAGTTCTTC
cdr3_aa: CASSLFGAPEQFF

j_call: TRBJ2-1
d_call: .
v_call: TRBV11-2
clone_size: few
cdr3_nt: TGTGCCAGCAGCTTGGAGGGACCGTTAAACTACAAAGAGCAGTTCTTC
cdr3_aa: CASSLEGPLNYKEQFF

j_call: TRBJ2-1
d_call: TRBD2
v_call: TRBV29-1
clone_size: .
cdr3_nt: TGCAACGTTAAGGACGGGCTAGCGGGGCACAGCAATGAGCAGTTCTTC
cdr3_aa: CNVKDGLAGHSNEQFF

j_call: TRBJ2-7
d_call: .
v_call: TRBV20-1
clone_size: .
cdr3_nt: TGCAGTGCTAGAGATGGGGGGATCTGGGGCTACGAGCAATGCTTC
cdr3_aa: CSARDGGIWGYEQCF

j_call: TRBJ2-1
d_call: TRBD2
v_call: TRBV5-1
clone_size: few
cdr3_nt: TGCGCCAGCAGCCTGGGAGTAGCGGGAGTTAACAATGAGCAGTTCTTC
cdr3_aa: CASSLGVAGVNNEQFF

j_call: TRBJ2-1
d_call: .
v_call: TRBV5-4
clone_size: few
cdr3_nt: TGTGCCAGCAGCTTGGGAAGTAGCTCCCACGTGTACAATGAGCAGTTCTTC
cdr3_aa: CASSLGSSSHVYNEQFF

j_call: TRBJ2-5
d_call: .
v_call: TRBV11-1
clone_size: .
cdr3_nt: TGTGCCAGCAGCGGCCGCCCCGGGACCCAGTCAGAGACCCAGTACTTC
cdr3_aa: CASSGRPGTQSETQYF

j_call: TRBJ2-7
d_call: .
v_call: TRBV2
clone_size: .
cdr3_nt: TGTGCCAGCGGCGAAAGTCCCCAGTCCTCCTACGAGCAGTACTTC
cdr3_aa: CASGESPQSSYEQYF

j_call: TRBJ2-1
d_call: TRBD2
v_call: TRBV12-3/TRBV12-4
clone_size: .
cdr3_nt: TGTGCCAGCAACTTCGGGGGGGGGTACAATGAGCAATTCTTC
cdr3_aa: CASNFGGGYNEQFF

j_call: TRBJ2-3
d_call: .
v_call: TRBV20-1
clone_size: many
cdr3_nt: TGCAGTGCTAGAGATCCGAAGGTCCCCACAGATACGCAGTATTTT
cdr3_aa: CSARDPKVPTDTQYF

j_call: TRBJ2-1
d_call: TRBD1
v_call: TRBV5-1
clone_size: many
cdr3_nt: TGCGCCAGCAGCTTGGCCACCGGACAGGGGGCCAATGAGCAGTTCTTC
cdr3_aa: CASSLATGQGANEQFF

j_call: TRBJ1-6
d_call: .
v_call: TRBV4-1
clone_size: many
cdr3_nt: TGCGCCAGCAGCCAAGACCAGGGAAATTCACCCCTCCACTTT
cdr3_aa: CASSQDQGNSPLHF

j_call: TRBJ2-5
d_call: .
v_call: TRBV11-2
clone_size: .
cdr3_nt: TGTGCCAGCAGCCCCGACCTAGGGGAGTCCCAGTACTTC
cdr3_aa: CASSPDLGESQYF

j_call: TRBJ2-3
d_call: .
v_call: TRBV5-6
clone_size: medium-sized
cdr3_nt: TGTGCCAGCAGCGCTTACTGGCGGACCCACACAGATACGCAGTATTTT
cdr3_aa: CASSAYWRTHTDTQYF

j_call: TRBJ1-5
d_call: TRBD1
v_call: TRBV4-1
clone_size: many
cdr3_nt: TGCGCCAGCAGCCAAGATGGCAGGGGGTGGGAGCCCCAGCATTTT
cdr3_aa: CASSQDGRGWEPQHF

j_call: TRBJ1-1
d_call: .
v_call: TRBV10-3
clone_size: once
cdr3_nt: TGTGCCACCAGTGTGTGGGACAAGGGCCCCACTGAAGCTTTCTTT
cdr3_aa: CATSVWDKGPTEAFF

j_call: TRBJ2-5
d_call: TRBD2
v_call: TRBV29-1
clone_size: many
cdr3_nt: TGCAGCGTGGCCGGGGGGGGTCAAGAGACCCAGTACTTC
cdr3_aa: CSVAGGGQETQYF